This entry lists 5 T cell receptor beta chains sequenced from one sample in a study of T-cell reconstitution after alpha-beta-depleted transplantation in children. A TCRbeta library incorporating unique molecular identifiers was prepared. TCRdb processed the PCR reads anew with MiXCR; each CDR3 protein has one entry. Of 250,000 to 300,000 distinct CDR3 sequences in the sample, 9.5% to 13% were seen once. The sample was PBMCs, taken before TCRalphabeta/CD19-depleted stem cell transplant. The origin of the receptors is a boy under two years old with acute myeloid leukemia, due to receive a stem cell transplant.

Ten or more counts support this clonotype. This chain uses TRBV15 with TRBJ1-2, with 8 bases aligning to TRBD1. The germline V gene encodes CDR1 LNHNV and CDR2 YYDKDF (reference sequence). The CDR3 spans 15 residues. V lost 0 bases to trimming and J lost 3 bases; unmatched junction nucleotides: 3. The CDR3 loop is CATSRDKDRDYGYTF. The CDR3 coding sequence is TGTGCCACCAGCAGAGACAAGGACAGGGACTATGGCTACACCTTC.

The sample holds one count of this clonotype. This chain joins TRBV11-2 and TRBJ2-1; D unclear. Germline loops: CDR1 SGHAT, CDR2 FQNNGV. V was clipped by 1 base and J by 0 bases, with 16 bases between them. The CDR3 covers 18 residues. In DNA, the CDR3 is TGTGCCAGCAGCTTAGGAGGTAGGGCCGGAAGCTCCTACAATGAGCAGTTCTTC. Translated, it gives CASSLGGRAGSSYNEQFF. Full variable domain (rest looked up from reference TRBV11-2 and TRBJ2-1): EAGVAQSPRYKIIEKRQSVAFWCNPISGHATLYWYQQILGQGPKLLIQFQNNGVVDDSQLPKDRFSAERLKGVDSTLKIQPAKLEDSAVYLCASSLGGRAGSSYNEQFFGPGTRLTVL.

This clonotype showed up just a few times. The chain is built from TRBV20-1 and TRBJ2-1, with 11 bases that match TRBD2. This CDR3 contains 17 residues. The germline gives CDR1 DFQATT, CDR2 SNEGSKA (reference sequence). J lost 7 bases, V lost 0 bases, and 11 bases had no gene match. The CDR3 spells CSARDFLTSGSPNEQFF. The CDR3 DNA sequence: TGCAGTGCTAGAGATTTCCTTACTAGCGGGAGCCCAAATGAGCAGTTCTTC.

This clonotype came up many times. The J gene is TRBJ2-7, the V gene TRBV28; no clear D. Germline CDR1 MDHEN, CDR2 SYDVKM. This CDR3 is 14 amino acids long. V was clipped by 5 bases and J by 3 bases, with 14 bases between them. CDR3 nucleotide sequence: TGTGCCAGCAGTATCCTGACTCGACACTACGAGCAGTACTTC. Its protein is CASSILTRHYEQYF.

This clonotype was seen ten or more times. This chain links TRBV5-4 with TRBJ2-1, with D possibly being TRBD2 (8 bases). V was shortened by 0 bases and J by 0 bases, with 19 bases between the two germline ends. CDR1 is SGHNT, CDR2 YYREEE, per germline (reference sequence). This CDR3 has 19 amino acids. CDR3 protein: CASSLGRGRSGSSYNEQFF. DNA of the CDR3: TGTGCCAGCAGCTTGGGGAGGGGGCGAAGCGGGAGCTCCTACAATGAGCAGTTCTTC.